Presented here are 18 T cell receptor beta chains from one specimen sequenced in a study of T cell changes during pregnancy in multiple sclerosis. Here immunoSEQ multiplex PCR was the method, and the copy in TCRdb shows in-frame clones only, minus some. The sample gives about 41,000 clones, 80% to 95% of which show up once; about 9% is in the top ten. The input for sequencing was CD8+ T cells from peripheral blood mononuclear cells, taken in the first trimester of pregnancy. These receptors originate from a female donor with multiple sclerosis, enrolled in a pregnancy study.

The CDR3 DNA follows: TGTGCCAGCAGCTTGGGCGGTGGGGGAGGATACTACGAGCAGTACTTC. It codes for CASSLGGGGGYYEQYF. This rearrangement joins TRBV5-6 to TRBJ2-7; TRBD2 is a possible D gene (6 bases). In germline, CDR1 is SGHDT, CDR2 YYEEEE. V was clipped by 0 bases and J by 3 bases, with 16 bases between them. The CDR3 totals 16 residues.

The rearrangement joins TRBV12-5 to TRBJ1-3; 9 nucleotides line up with TRBD1. The germline gives CDR1 LGHNT, CDR2 FRNRAP. After removal of 9 bases from V and 4 bases from J, the junction contained 4 bases not matched to a gene. The CDR3 spans 13 residues. CDR3 coding DNA: TGTGCTAGCCGGACAGGGGTCGGAAACACCATATATTTT. It encodes CASRTGVGNTIYF.

CDR3 protein: CASSLWGTIPSSYEQYF. CDR3 DNA sequence: TGCGCCAGCAGCTTGTGGGGGACTATCCCGAGCTCCTACGAGCAGTACTTC. The V gene is TRBV5-1, the J gene TRBJ2-7; 7 positions agree with TRBD2. The germline V gene encodes CDR1 SGHRS and CDR2 YFSETQ. V was pared by 1 base and J by 0 bases, with 10 bases of the junction left unmatched. The length of the CDR3 is 17 residues.

The chain combines TRBV6-1 with TRBJ2-3; TRBD2 matches at 11 bases. CDR1 and CDR2 from the germline V gene are MNHNS and SASEGT. This CDR3 is 18 amino acids long. Germline trimming cut 3 bases from V and 8 bases from J; bases unmatched to any gene: 16. The CDR3: CASSEPGGSGRAWGTQYF. The CDR3 bases are TGTGCCAGCAGTGAGCCGGGTGGTAGCGGGAGGGCCTGGGGTACGCAGTATTTT.

This rearrangement joins TRBV7-6 to TRBJ2-7, with no clear D. The CDR3 runs 13 residues. V shed 3 bases and J shed 0 bases, with 6 bases lying between them. Germline lookup yields CDR1 SGHVS and CDR2 FNYEAQ. The CDR3 DNA follows: TGTGCCAGCAGCTTCAGTGCCTCCTACGAGCAGTACTTC. It is translated as CASSFSASYEQYF.

This clone is a singleton in its sample. This rearrangement joins TRBV15 to TRBJ2-3; the D gene is possibly TRBD1 (8 bases). The CDR3 is 15 amino acids. Germline CDR1 and CDR2: LNHNV and YYDKDF (reference sequence). V was cut by 9 bases and J by 2 bases, with 18 bases left in between. The CDR3 region is CATHRGGEHTDTQYF. The CDR3 nucleotides are TGTGCCACGCACAGGGGGGGGGAACACACAGATACGCAGTATTTT.

The chain couples TRBV12-5 to TRBJ1-4; a weak D match, TRBD1 (5 bases). The V end was cut by 3 bases, the J end by 4 bases, with 12 bases between. Germline loops: CDR1 LGHNT, CDR2 FRNRAP. The CDR3 length is 15 residues. CDR3 sequence reads: CASGFTGAYNEKLFF. The CDR3, as DNA: TGTGCTAGTGGTTTCACAGGCGCTTATAATGAAAAACTGTTTTTT.

The chain links TRBV16 to TRBJ1-5; D call uncertain. CDR1 is KGHSY and CDR2 is FQNENV in the germline V gene. The CDR3 runs 14 residues. Trimming cost V 2 bases and J 4 bases, with 9 bases left between them. The CDR3: CASSQVGGNQPQHF. CDR3 coding DNA: TGTGCCAGCAGCCAAGTCGGAGGGAATCAGCCCCAGCATTTT.

This chain uses TRBV6-6 with TRBJ2-7; the D is unclear. The CDR3 runs to 16 residues. CDR1 and CDR2 (germline): MNHNY, SVGAGI (reference sequence). V lost 0 bases, J lost 3 bases, and 15 bases lay in between. The CDR3 loop reads CASSYSARGLYYEQYF. The CDR3, as DNA: TGTGCCAGCAGTTACTCGGCGAGAGGTTTATACTACGAGCAGTACTTC.

CDR3 coding DNA: TGCGCCAGCAGCCAAGATCGGGGGGCCGGGTATGGCTACACCTTC. It encodes CASSQDRGAGYGYTF. The chain recombines TRBV4-3 with TRBJ1-2; a possible D gene is TRBD1 (6 bases). CDR3 size: 15 residues. The germline V and J ends were trimmed by 0 bases and 5 bases, with 13 bases remaining between them. The germline V gene has CDR1 LGHNA and CDR2 YSLEER.

This chain uses TRBV7-9 with TRBJ2-1; perhaps TRBD1 as D (6 bases). From germline, CDR1 is SEHNR and CDR2 FQNEAQ (reference sequence). The CDR3 runs 12 residues. V lost 8 bases, J lost 9 bases, and 14 bases lay in between. CDR3 residues: CASADRPGEQFF. The DNA of the CDR3 is TGTGCCAGCGCTGACAGGCCCGGTGAGCAGTTCTTC.

V gene TRBV2 combines with J gene TRBJ2-1; 7 nucleotides match TRBD2. Germline trimming cut 5 bases from V and 4 bases from J; bases unmatched to any gene: 5. The CDR3 has 14 amino acids. Germline values: CDR1 SNHLY, CDR2 FYNNEI. The CDR3: CASSLRLAYNEQFF. The CDR3 bases are TGTGCCAGCAGTCTGCGACTAGCATACAATGAGCAGTTCTTC.

The table lists this clone with a count of one. CDR3 amino acids: CASGSPGSGTEAFF. CDR3 DNA sequence: TGTGCTAGTGGGAGTCCGGGAAGTGGGACTGAAGCTTTCTTT. The chain recombines TRBV12-5 with TRBJ1-1; D not resolved. V lost 6 bases and J 5 bases, leaving 16 bases between the germline ends. The CDR3 has 14 residues. CDR1 is LGHNT and CDR2 is FRNRAP in the germline V gene.

This sequence joins TRBV27 and TRBJ2-7, with 12 positions matching TRBD2. The V segment lost 5 bases and the J segment 2 bases; nucleotides outside the gene matches: 1. The CDR3 totals 14 residues. Looked up from germline, CDR1 is MNHEY and CDR2 is SMNVEV (reference sequence). CDR3 nucleotides: TGTGCCAGCAGTCCTAGCGGGGGGGCCTACGAGCAGTACTTC. Translated, it gives CASSPSGGAYEQYF.

V usage is TRBV4-1 and J usage is TRBJ1-3; D ambiguous. Germline values: CDR1 MGHRA, CDR2 YSYEKL. V gave up 1 base and J gave up 0 bases, with 7 bases separating them. This CDR3 is 15 amino acids long. The CDR3 bases are TGCGCCAGCAGCCAAGGAGGGAACTCTGGAAACACCATATATTTT. It encodes CASSQGGNSGNTIYF.

This clone came up a few times. The V call is TRBV27, the J call TRBJ2-7; possibly TRBD1 for D (6 bases). The CDR3 is 14 residues long. Trimming took off 2 bases at V and 4 bases at J, with 12 bases between the two ends. In germline, CDR1 is MNHEY, CDR2 SMNVEV (reference sequence). The CDR3 DNA follows: TGTGCCAGCAGTTTAAGACAGGTAGATTACGAGCAGTACTTC. This gives the protein CASSLRQVDYEQYF.

CDR3: CASSYPGGQNEQYF. The CDR3 DNA reads TGTGCCAGCAGCTATCCGGGGGGGCAGAACGAGCAGTACTTC. The V gene is TRBV11-2, the J gene TRBJ2-7, with 8 bases that match TRBD2. CDR1 and CDR2 (germline): SGHAT, FQNNGV. The CDR3 consists of 14 residues. The J segment lost 5 bases and the V segment lost 4 bases, leaving 7 bases of the junction unmatched.

This chain links TRBV5-6 with TRBJ2-7; D is perhaps TRBD1 (5 bases). Between the trimmed V and J ends, which lost 3 bases and 6 bases, there was a span of 13 bases. This CDR3 spans 13 amino acids. Germline V gene data show CDR1 as SGHDT and CDR2 as YYEEEE. The CDR3 nucleotides read TGTGCCAGCAGCTCCCCGGCAGGGCCCGAGCAGTACTTC. As protein: CASSSPAGPEQYF.